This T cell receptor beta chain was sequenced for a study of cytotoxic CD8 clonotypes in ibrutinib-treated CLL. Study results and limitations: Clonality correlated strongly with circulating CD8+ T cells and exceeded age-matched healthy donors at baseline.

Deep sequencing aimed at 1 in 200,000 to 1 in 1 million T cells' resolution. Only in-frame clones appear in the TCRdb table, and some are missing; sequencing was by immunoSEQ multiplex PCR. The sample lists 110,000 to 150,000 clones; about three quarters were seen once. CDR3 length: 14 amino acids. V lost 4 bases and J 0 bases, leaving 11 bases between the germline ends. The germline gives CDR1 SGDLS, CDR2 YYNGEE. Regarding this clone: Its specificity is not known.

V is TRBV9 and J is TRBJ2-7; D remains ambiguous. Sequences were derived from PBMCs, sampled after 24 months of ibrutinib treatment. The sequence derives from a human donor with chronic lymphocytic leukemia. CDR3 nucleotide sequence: TGTGCCAGCAGCCCACGCATGGGCTCCTACGAGCAGTACTTC. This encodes CASSPRMGSYEQYF.